These 5 T cell receptor beta chains share one sample of origin, sequenced in a study of blood T cell repertoires in COVID-19. Sequencing used immunoSEQ multiplex PCR; TCRdb keeps in-frame clones, though not all of them. The repertoire holds around 250,000 clones, with roughly 85% as singletons. The material sequenced was peripheral blood. The receptors originated from a woman younger than 35 with acute or convalescent COVID-19.

The chain has TRBV7-8 and TRBJ1-4; TRBD1 aligns across 7 bases. CDR3 length: 13 amino acids. Trimming removed 5 bases from V and 6 bases from J; junction bases left unmatched: 3. Looked up from germline, CDR1 is SGHVS and CDR2 is FQNEAQ. The CDR3 loop reads CASSPQGDEKLFF. Written as DNA, the CDR3 is TGTGCCAGCAGCCCGCAGGGGGATGAAAAACTGTTTTTT.

This chain connects TRBV5-6 to TRBJ1-2; D is unclear. This CDR3 has 11 residues. Trimming removed 2 bases from V and 8 bases from J, with 7 bases in between. Germline CDR1 reads SGHDT; CDR2 reads YYEEEE. The CDR3 DNA sequence: TGTGCCAGCAGCTTTTCGGGGGGCTACACCTTC. It is translated as CASSFSGGYTF.

V is TRBV6-5 and J is TRBJ1-2; D is unclear. CDR1 and CDR2 from the germline V gene are MNHEY and SVGAGI. Trimming took off 2 bases at V and 1 base at J, with 11 bases between the two ends. CDR3 length: 15 residues. In DNA, the CDR3 is TGTGCCAGCAGTTACGGTGCAGGACTTAACTATGGCTACACCTTC. This encodes CASSYGAGLNYGYTF.

The chain employs TRBV28 and TRBJ2-1; 10 bases agree with TRBD2. Germline V gives CDR1 MDHEN, CDR2 SYDVKM. The CDR3 has 15 residues. The trim removed 5 bases at V and 1 base at J, leaving 2 bases unmatched. CDR3 amino acids: CASSILAGSYNEQFF. As DNA, the CDR3 is TGTGCCAGCAGTATACTAGCGGGGTCCTACAATGAGCAGTTCTTC.

In this sample, this clone turned up once. The rearrangement uses TRBV29-1 and TRBJ1-4; a weak D match, TRBD1 (5 bases). The length of the CDR3 is 14 residues. V lost 1 base and J 2 bases, leaving 8 bases between the germline ends. Germline V gene sequence: CDR1 SQVTM, CDR2 ANQGSEA. The CDR3 here is CSVEVGGTNEKLFF. Here the CDR3 DNA reads TGCAGCGTTGAAGTCGGGGGGACTAATGAAAAACTGTTTTTT.